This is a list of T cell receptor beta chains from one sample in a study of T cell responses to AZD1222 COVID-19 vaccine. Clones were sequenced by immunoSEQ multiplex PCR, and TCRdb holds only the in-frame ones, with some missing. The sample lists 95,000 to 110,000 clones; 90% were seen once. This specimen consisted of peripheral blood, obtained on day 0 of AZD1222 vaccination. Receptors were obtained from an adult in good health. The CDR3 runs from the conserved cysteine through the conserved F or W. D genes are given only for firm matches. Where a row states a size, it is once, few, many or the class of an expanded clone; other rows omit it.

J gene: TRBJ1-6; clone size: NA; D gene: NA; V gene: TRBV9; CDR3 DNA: TGTGCCAGCAGCGTTGTTCAGGGAACCCAGGGATATAATTCACCCCTCCACTTT; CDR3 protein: CASSVVQGTQGYNSPLHF
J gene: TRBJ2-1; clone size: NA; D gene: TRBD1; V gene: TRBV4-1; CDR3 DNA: TGCGCCAGCAGCCAAGAAACAGGGGGCTACGGTGAGCAGTTCTTC; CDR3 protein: CASSQETGGYGEQFF
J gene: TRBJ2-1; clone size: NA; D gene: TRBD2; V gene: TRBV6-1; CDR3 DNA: TGTGCCAGCAGTGAACTGACTAGCGTTGGATTCTTC; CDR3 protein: CASSELTSVGFF
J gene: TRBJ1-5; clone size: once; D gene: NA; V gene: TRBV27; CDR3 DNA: TGTGCCAGCAGTTATTCGGGGAGTCAGCCCCAGCATTTT; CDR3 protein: CASSYSGSQPQHF
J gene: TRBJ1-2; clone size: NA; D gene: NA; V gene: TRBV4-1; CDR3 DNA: TGCCCCACCAGCCAAGGGGGGGGCTTCAAATATGGCTACACCTTC; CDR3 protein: CPTSQGGGFKYGYTF
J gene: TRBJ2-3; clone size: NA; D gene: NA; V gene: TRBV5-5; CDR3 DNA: TGTGCCAGCAGCTTGTTGGGTGATACGCAGTATTTT; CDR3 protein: CASSLLGDTQYF
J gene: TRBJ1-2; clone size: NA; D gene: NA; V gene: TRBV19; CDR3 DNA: TGTGCCAGTACCCGGACGGGGCGGGACAAATATGGCTACACCTTC; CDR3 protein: CASTRTGRDKYGYTF
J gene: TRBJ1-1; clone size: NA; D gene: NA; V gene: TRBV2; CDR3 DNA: TGTGCCAGCAGTGCTCAGTGGAACACTGAAGCTTTCTTT; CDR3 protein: CASSAQWNTEAFF
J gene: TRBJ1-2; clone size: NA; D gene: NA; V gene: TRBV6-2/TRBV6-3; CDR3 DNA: TGTGCCAGCAGTTACCTCGACAACTATGGCTACACCTTC; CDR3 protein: CASSYLDNYGYTF
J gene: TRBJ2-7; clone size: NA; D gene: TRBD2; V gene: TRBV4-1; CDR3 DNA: TGCGCCAGCAGCCAACAAGCGGGGCCCTCTAAAGAGCAGTACTTC; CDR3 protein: CASSQQAGPSKEQYF
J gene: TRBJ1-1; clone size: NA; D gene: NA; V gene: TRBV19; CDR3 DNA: TGTGCCAGTAAAGGGGTTGAAGCTTTCTTT; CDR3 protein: CASKGVEAFF
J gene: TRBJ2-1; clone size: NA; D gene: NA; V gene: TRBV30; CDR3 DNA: TGTGCCTGGAGTAGGGAACTAGATTACAATGAGCAGTTCTTC; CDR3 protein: CAWSRELDYNEQFF
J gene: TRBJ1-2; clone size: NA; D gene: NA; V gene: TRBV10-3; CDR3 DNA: TGTGCCATCAGTGAATTGGGAGGCGGCTATGGCTACACCTTC; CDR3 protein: CAISELGGGYGYTF
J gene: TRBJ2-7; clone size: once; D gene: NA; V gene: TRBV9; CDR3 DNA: TGTGCCATGCAACGGCGGGTCTCCTACGAGCAGTACTTC; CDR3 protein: CAMQRRVSYEQYF
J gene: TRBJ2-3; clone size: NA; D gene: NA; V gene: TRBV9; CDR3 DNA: TGTGCCAGCAGCGCTTTACCGGGGGCTACAGATACGCAGTATTTT; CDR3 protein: CASSALPGATDTQYF
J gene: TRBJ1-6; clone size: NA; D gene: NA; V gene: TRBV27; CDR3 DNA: TGTGCCAGCAGTCTCCCTCGGGGCTATAATTCACCCCTCCACTTT; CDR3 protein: CASSLPRGYNSPLHF
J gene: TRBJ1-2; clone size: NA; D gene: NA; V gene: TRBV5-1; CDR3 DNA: TGCGCCAGCAGCCCGGACAATTCCGATCGTGGCTACACCTTC; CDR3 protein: CASSPDNSDRGYTF
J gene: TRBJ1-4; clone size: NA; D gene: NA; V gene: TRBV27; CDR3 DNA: TGTGCCAGCAGATCAATTTTTCGGGGGGCTAATGAAAAACTGTTTTTT; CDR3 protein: CASRSIFRGANEKLFF
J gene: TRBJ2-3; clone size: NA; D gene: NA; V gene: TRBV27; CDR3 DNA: TGTGCCAGCAGTTTAAACGGGGACGCGCAGTATTTT; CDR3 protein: CASSLNGDAQYF
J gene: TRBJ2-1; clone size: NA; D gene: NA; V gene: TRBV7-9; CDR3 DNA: TGTGCCAGCAGCTTGGGGGGAGGCAGTGAGCAGTTCTTC; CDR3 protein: CASSLGGGSEQFF
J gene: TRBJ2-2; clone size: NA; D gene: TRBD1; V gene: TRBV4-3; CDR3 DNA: TGCGCCAGCAGCCGCCAGCTTACAGGGGGAACGAACACCGGGGAGCTGTTTTTT; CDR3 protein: CASSRQLTGGTNTGELFF
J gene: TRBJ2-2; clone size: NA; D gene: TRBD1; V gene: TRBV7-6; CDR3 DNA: TGTGCCAGCAGCATCGACAGGGCCGGGGAGCTGTTTTTT; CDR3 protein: CASSIDRAGELFF
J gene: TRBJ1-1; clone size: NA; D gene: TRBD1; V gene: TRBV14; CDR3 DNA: TGTGCCAGCAGCCAGGGGACAGGGCGTCTCACTGAAGCTTTCTTT; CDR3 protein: CASSQGTGRLTEAFF
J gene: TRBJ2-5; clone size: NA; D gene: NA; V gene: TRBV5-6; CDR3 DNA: TGTGCCAGCAGCGAGACGTCCGGGGAGACCCAGTACTTC; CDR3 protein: CASSETSGETQYF
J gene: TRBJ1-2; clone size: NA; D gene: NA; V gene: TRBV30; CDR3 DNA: TGTGCCTGGGGCGCCCGTCCGTTCGCGAGGGGGACACTTAACTATGGCTACACCTTC; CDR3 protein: CAWGARPFARGTLNYGYTF
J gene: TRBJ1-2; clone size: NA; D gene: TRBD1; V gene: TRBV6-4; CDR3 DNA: TGTGCCAGCAGTGTCCCCTTACAGGGGGCCTATGGCTACACCTTC; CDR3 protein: CASSVPLQGAYGYTF
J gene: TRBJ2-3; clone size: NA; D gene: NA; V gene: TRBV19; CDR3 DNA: TGTGCCAGTAGTGTGGGAAAGACAGATACGCAGTATTTT; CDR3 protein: CASSVGKTDTQYF
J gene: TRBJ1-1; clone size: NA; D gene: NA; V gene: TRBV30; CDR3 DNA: TGTGCCTACGGACGGCGGAACACTGAAGCTTTCTTT; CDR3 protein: CAYGRRNTEAFF
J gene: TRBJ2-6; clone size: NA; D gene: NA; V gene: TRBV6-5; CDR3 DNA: TGTGCCAGCAGGGGGCCCGCCTCTGGGGCCAACGTCCTGACTTTC; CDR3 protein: CASRGPASGANVLTF
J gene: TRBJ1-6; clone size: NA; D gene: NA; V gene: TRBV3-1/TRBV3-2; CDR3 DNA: TGTGCCAGCAGCCAAGTAGGTAATTCACCCCTCCACTTT; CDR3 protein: CASSQVGNSPLHF